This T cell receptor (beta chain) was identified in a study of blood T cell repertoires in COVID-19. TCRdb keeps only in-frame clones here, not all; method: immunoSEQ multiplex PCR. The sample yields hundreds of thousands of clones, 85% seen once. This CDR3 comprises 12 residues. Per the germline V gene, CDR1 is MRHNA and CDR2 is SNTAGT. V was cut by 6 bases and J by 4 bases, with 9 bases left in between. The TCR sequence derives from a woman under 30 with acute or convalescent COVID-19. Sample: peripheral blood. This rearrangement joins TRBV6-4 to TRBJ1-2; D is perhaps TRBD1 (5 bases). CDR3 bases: TGTGCCAGCAGATCAGGGCGCTATGGCTACACCTTC. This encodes CASRSGRYGYTF.